The 30 T cell receptor beta chains below all came from one sample that was sequenced in a study of blood T cell repertoires in COVID-19. TCRdb's copy holds only in-frame clones and misses some; the assay was immunoSEQ multiplex PCR. Of under 140,000 clones listed, around four fifths are singletons. Input material: peripheral blood. Receptors originate from an older woman with acute or convalescent COVID-19.

The CDR3 loop is CASSYVFNSPLHF. The DNA for the CDR3 is TGTGCCAGCAGTTACGTCTTTAATTCACCCCTCCACTTT. V gene TRBV6-5 combines with J gene TRBJ1-6; no reliable D call. V was cut by 2 bases and J by 6 bases, with 5 bases left in between. This CDR3 region has 13 residues. From germline, CDR1 is MNHEY and CDR2 SVGAGI.

This clone is deemed medium-sized. V gene TRBV3-1 (or the pseudogene TRBV3-2) combines with J gene TRBJ2-5; no reliable D call. Germline-derived CDR1 and CDR2 are LGHDT and YNNKEL (reference sequence). Trimming removed 4 bases from V and 5 bases from J, with 11 bases in between. CDR3 length equals 13 residues. The CDR3 nucleotides are TGTGCCAGCAGCCGCCTGACTTGGGAGACCCAGTACTTC. This gives the protein CASSRLTWETQYF.

The J gene is TRBJ1-6, the V gene TRBV3-1 (or the pseudogene TRBV3-2); TRBD1 might be the D (6 bases). V was cut by 5 bases and J by 7 bases, with 18 bases left in between. CDR3 length: 16 residues. CDR1 LGHDT and CDR2 YNNKEL come from the germline V gene (reference sequence). The chain's CDR3 is CASSIGQGLGNSPLHF. The CDR3 bases are TGTGCCAGCAGCATCGGGCAGGGGTTGGGAAATTCACCCCTCCACTTT.

The chain is built from TRBV7-3 and TRBJ1-2, with TRBD1 as a possible D gene (5 bases). The ends were cut back, 2 bases at V and 8 bases at J, with 18 bases in the middle. Germline assignment: CDR1 SGHTA and CDR2 FQGTGA. The CDR3 loop spans 15 amino acids. The CDR3 is CASSLQPGQQEGYTF. The CDR3 bases are TGTGCCAGCAGCTTACAGCCAGGGCAGCAGGAGGGCTACACCTTC.

The genes are TRBV3-1 (or the pseudogene TRBV3-2) and TRBJ1-5, with unresolved D. CDR3 length equals 15 residues. Looked up from germline, CDR1 is LGHDT and CDR2 is YNNKEL (reference sequence). V was cut by 1 base and J by 7 bases, with 14 bases left in between. This CDR3 reads CASSQGREAGQPQHF. Written as DNA, the CDR3 is TGTGCCAGCAGCCAAGGGAGGGAAGCGGGACAGCCCCAGCATTTT.

The chain combines TRBV6-1 with TRBJ1-2; D perhaps matches TRBD1 (5 bases). The germline V and J ends were trimmed by 2 bases and 3 bases, with 13 bases remaining between them. Germline CDR1 reads MNHNS; CDR2 reads SASEGT. The CDR3 covers 15 residues. The CDR3, as DNA: TGTGCCAGCAGTGAATTTGGGGGGAACTACTATGGCTACACCTTC. This sequence encodes CASSEFGGNYYGYTF.

As concerns this clone: Other DNA sequences from this sample encode an identical CDR3 as well. This chain links TRBV4-2 with TRBJ1-5, with D perhaps matching TRBD1 (5 bases). The CDR3 sequence is 15 residues long. Germline CDR1 reads LGHNA; CDR2 reads YNFKEQ. V lost 0 bases, J lost 4 bases, and 10 bases lay in between. The CDR3 reads CASSQDAGGNQPQHF. The CDR3 nucleotides are TGTGCCAGCAGCCAAGACGCGGGGGGAAATCAGCCCCAGCATTTT.

CDR3 region: CATSRGGGHGGYTF. The CDR3 DNA reads as TGTGCCACCAGCAGAGGGGGGGGGCATGGTGGCTACACCTTC. The chain uses TRBV15 and TRBJ1-2; weak D call: TRBD1 (6 bases). Germline values: CDR1 LNHNV, CDR2 YYDKDF (reference sequence). There are 14 residues in the CDR3. Trimming took off 1 base at V and 7 bases at J, with 13 bases between the two ends.

J is TRBJ1-5 and V is TRBV28; the D gene is possibly TRBD1 (6 bases). Germline assignment: CDR1 MDHEN and CDR2 SYDVKM. Trimming stripped 5 bases from V and 3 bases from J, with 14 bases between. The CDR3 extends over 15 amino acids. CDR3 nucleotide sequence: TGTGCCAGCAGTGGGGGTCCAGGGGTCAATCAGCCCCAGCATTTT. The encoded protein is CASSGGPGVNQPQHF.

This sequence joins TRBV4-3 and TRBJ1-4; D gene uncertain. The germline V gene encodes CDR1 LGHNA and CDR2 YSLEER. Trimming stripped 2 bases from V and 8 bases from J, with 12 bases between. The CDR3 extends over 14 amino acids. The CDR3 DNA is TGCGCCAGCAGCCAAACCCCCCAGGTCGAAAAACTGTTTTTT. It yields the protein CASSQTPQVEKLFF.

CDR3 sequence (DNA): TGTGCCAGCAGCCTCCACCCAGGGACAGGGGGTTACAATGAGCAGTTCTTC. Translated: CASSLHPGTGGYNEQFF. The gene calls are TRBV7-2 and TRBJ2-1, with 11 nucleotides matching TRBD1. V lost 5 bases, J lost 4 bases, and 10 bases stayed unmatched. In germline, CDR1 is SGHTA, CDR2 FQGNSA. The CDR3 sequence is 17 residues long.

V usage is TRBV28 and J usage is TRBJ2-5; D might be TRBD1 (5 bases). Germline CDR1 MDHEN, CDR2 SYDVKM. The CDR3 totals 14 residues. V lost 0 bases and J lost 2, with 7 bases in between. CDR3 amino acids: CASSLWGPQETQYF. The CDR3 coding sequence is TGTGCCAGCAGTTTATGGGGGCCTCAAGAGACCCAGTACTTC.

This clone appeared a few times. The chain employs TRBV29-1 and TRBJ1-1; no clear D gene. CDR3 length: 14 amino acids. Trimming left V 2 bases short and J 3 bases short, with 13 bases between. Germline CDR1 SQVTM, CDR2 ANQGSEA. CDR3 in amino acids: CSVESWEVDTEAFF. The CDR3 DNA follows: TGCAGCGTTGAAAGCTGGGAGGTTGACACTGAAGCTTTCTTT.

V usage is TRBV10-1 and J usage is TRBJ1-2; tentatively, D is TRBD1 (5 bases). Germline CDR1 is WNHNN and CDR2 is SYGVQD (reference sequence). V was cut by 2 bases and J by 6 bases, with 19 bases left in between. The CDR3 has 16 amino acids. The CDR3 protein is CASSEGDRQLAHGYTF. DNA of the CDR3: TGCGCCAGCAGTGAGGGAGATAGACAGCTTGCTCATGGCTACACCTTC.

The chain has TRBV2 and TRBJ2-3; TRBD1 matches at 9 bases. The CDR3 length is 15 residues. The ends lost 6 bases at V and 4 bases at J; junction bases unmatched: 8. Germline lookup yields CDR1 SNHLY and CDR2 FYNNEI. The CDR3 is CASSGDREESDTQYF. The CDR3 nucleotides are TGTGCCAGCAGCGGGGACAGGGAGGAATCAGATACGCAGTATTTT.

The chain carries TRBV6-6 and TRBJ2-1, with unresolved D. CDR1 is MNHNY, CDR2 SVGAGI, per germline (reference sequence). V lost 2 bases and J lost 6, with 8 bases in between. CDR3 length: 13 amino acids. The CDR3 nucleotides are TGTGCCAGCAGTTACGTTGTCGTCAATGAGCAGTTCTTC. This gives the protein CASSYVVVNEQFF.

The V gene is TRBV10-3, the J gene TRBJ1-3; 7 bases line up with TRBD1. Losses at the gene ends were 3 bases for V and 2 bases for J; bases not matched to a gene: 4. CDR3 length equals 15 residues. Germline-derived CDR1 and CDR2 are ENHRY and SYGVKD. This CDR3 reads CAISEWGTAGNTIYF. CDR3 coding DNA: TGTGCCATCAGTGAATGGGGGACAGCTGGAAACACCATATATTTT.

The J gene is TRBJ1-6, the V gene TRBV3-1 (or the pseudogene TRBV3-2), with D possibly matching TRBD1 (5 bases). The CDR3 consists of 14 residues. CDR1 and CDR2 (germline): LGHDT, YNNKEL (reference sequence). Trimming left V 2 bases short and J 5 bases short, with 7 bases between. CDR3 bases: TGTGCCAGCAGCCAAATACAGGATAATTCACCCCTCCACTTT. Protein: CASSQIQDNSPLHF.

The chain links TRBV7-8 to TRBJ1-1; 7 positions match TRBD1. Trimming at V came to 2 bases and at J to 2 bases, leaving 2 bases not matched to a gene. Germline assignment: CDR1 SGHVS and CDR2 FQNEAQ. The CDR3 consists of 14 residues. CDR3 nucleotide sequence: TGTGCCAGCAGCTTAAACAGGGGTAACACTGAAGCTTTCTTT. It encodes CASSLNRGNTEAFF.

The V call is TRBV7-2, the J call TRBJ2-7; D gene ambiguous. CDR1 is SGHTA, CDR2 FQGNSA, per germline. The CDR3 totals 11 residues. With 2 bases removed from V and 4 bases from J, the gap between germline ends came to 3 bases. The CDR3 loop is CASSLTYEQYF. DNA of the CDR3: TGTGCCAGCAGCTTAACATACGAGCAGTACTTC. Combining the CDR3 with reference TRBV7-2 and TRBJ2-7 gives the whole variable domain GAGVSQSPSNKVTEKGKDVELRCDPISGHTALYWYRQSLGQGLEFLIYFQGNSAPDKSGLPSDRFSAERTGGSVSTLTIQRTQQEDSAVYLCASSLTYEQYFGPGTRLTVT.

The J gene is TRBJ1-6, the V gene TRBV5-1; D is possibly TRBD1 (6 bases). Trimming took off 0 bases at V and 3 bases at J, with 10 bases between the two ends. Germline CDR1 SGHRS, CDR2 YFSETQ. The CDR3 consists of 16 residues. The CDR3 here is CASSLAGARYNSPLHF. CDR3 nucleotide sequence: TGCGCCAGCAGCTTGGCAGGGGCCCGCTATAATTCACCCCTCCACTTT.

This chain connects TRBV6-6 to TRBJ1-1; 12 bases match TRBD1. This CDR3 region has 18 residues. J was trimmed by 6 bases and V by 5 bases; bases with no gene match: 16. Germline-derived CDR1 and CDR2 are MNHNY and SVGAGI (reference sequence). The CDR3: CASSPPAGTGGFPSEAFF. CDR3 bases: TGTGCCAGCAGTCCCCCAGCCGGGACAGGGGGCTTCCCATCTGAAGCTTTCTTT.

V is TRBV2 and J is TRBJ1-5, with D hard to call. The germline V gene encodes CDR1 SNHLY and CDR2 FYNNEI. CDR3 length: 13 amino acids. Trimming stripped 4 bases from V and 7 bases from J, with 11 bases between. As DNA, the CDR3 is TGTGCCAGCAGTGGCCAGGTAGACCAGCCCCAGCATTTT. Translation: CASSGQVDQPQHF.

A word on this clone: Other DNA variants within this sample encode the same CDR3. The rearrangement uses TRBV11-2 and TRBJ2-7, with D possibly TRBD2 on 6 matching bases. The V gene's germline CDR1 is SGHAT and CDR2 FQNNGV. Trimming removed 3 bases from V and 0 bases from J, with 12 bases in between. The CDR3 loop spans 15 amino acids. CDR3 sequence reads: CASSFGTGSSYEQYF. Written as DNA, the CDR3 is TGTGCCAGCAGCTTCGGGACTGGGAGCTCCTACGAGCAGTACTTC.

The chain employs TRBV7-3 and TRBJ1-1; no clear D gene. This CDR3 contains 15 residues. The germline V and J ends were trimmed by 3 bases and 3 bases, with 14 bases remaining between them. Germline lookup yields CDR1 SGHTA and CDR2 FQGTGA. This chain's CDR3 is CASSLDSGGDTEAFF. Here the CDR3 DNA reads TGTGCCAGCAGCTTGGACTCAGGCGGGGACACTGAAGCTTTCTTT.

The chain links TRBV15 to TRBJ2-3, with 10 bases fitting TRBD2. The CDR3 totals 13 residues. J lost 6 bases, V lost 8 bases, and 5 bases had no gene match. CDR1 and CDR2 from the germline V gene are LNHNV and YYDKDF (reference sequence). In DNA, the CDR3 is TGTGCCACCGCCGGGACTAGCGAGGATACGCAGTATTTT. It specifies CATAGTSEDTQYF. The full variable domain, in which reference TRBV15 and TRBJ2-3 provide the parts outside the CDR3, is DAMVIQNPRYQVTQFGKPVTLSCSQTLNHNVMYWYQQKSSQAPKLLFHYYDKDFNNEADTPDNFQSRRPNTSFCFLDIRSPGLGDTAMYLCATAGTSEDTQYFGPGTRLTVL.

The J gene is TRBJ1-6, the V gene TRBV18; D perhaps matches TRBD1 (5 bases). Germline V lookup: CDR1 KGHSH, CDR2 LQKENI. V was pared by 5 bases and J by 9 bases, with 17 bases between. This CDR3 has 15 residues. The CDR3, as DNA: TGTGCCAGCTCATCAACCCAGGGTTTCTTTTCACCCCTCCACTTT. Translated: CASSSTQGFFSPLHF.

This rearrangement joins TRBV4-3 to TRBJ1-2; the D gene is possibly TRBD1 (6 bases). The CDR3 spans 13 residues. Germline CDR1 LGHNA, CDR2 YSLEER. Trimming took 4 bases from V and 8 from J, leaving 14 bases between them. CDR3 DNA sequence: TGCGCCAGCAGCCCAACAGGGTTCGAAGGCTACACCTTC. Translation gives CASSPTGFEGYTF.

J is TRBJ1-5 and V is TRBV6-5; 8 bases line up with TRBD1. CDR3 length equals 14 residues. The germline V gene has CDR1 MNHEY and CDR2 SVGAGI. The junction had 3 bases not matched to a gene; V was cut back by 5 bases and J by 3 bases. DNA of the CDR3: TGTGCCAGCAGTATCAGGGGGCACAATCAGCCCCAGCATTTT. Protein sequence: CASSIRGHNQPQHF.

The chain employs TRBV5-4 and TRBJ1-4; 7 positions agree with TRBD1. J was trimmed by 5 bases and V by 4 bases; bases with no gene match: 14. Germline V CDR1 and CDR2: SGHNT, YYREEE (reference sequence). The CDR3 contains 17 residues. The CDR3 region has the DNA TGTGCCAGCAGCATTAGACAGGGATCCGTCCCAAATGAAAAACTGTTTTTT. The encoded protein is CASSIRQGSVPNEKLFF.